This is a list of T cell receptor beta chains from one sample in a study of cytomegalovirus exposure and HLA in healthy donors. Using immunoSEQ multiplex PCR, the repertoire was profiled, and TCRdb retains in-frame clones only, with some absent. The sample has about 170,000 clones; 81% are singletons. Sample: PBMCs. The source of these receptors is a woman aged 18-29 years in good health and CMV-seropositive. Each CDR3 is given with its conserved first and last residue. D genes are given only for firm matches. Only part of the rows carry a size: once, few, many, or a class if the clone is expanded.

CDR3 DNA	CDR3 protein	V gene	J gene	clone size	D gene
TGTGCCAGCAGTGACCGTTTTGGACAGGCTAGGATTGAGCAGTTCTTC	CASSDRFGQARIEQFF	TRBV6-4	TRBJ2-1	NA	TRBD1
TGTGCCAGTAGTATACCGCGGAGTGAGCAGTTCTTC	CASSIPRSEQFF	TRBV19	TRBJ2-1	NA	NA
TGCGCCAGCAGACTCCCCGGGGGGGAGACCCAGTACTTC	CASRLPGGETQYF	TRBV5-1	TRBJ2-5	NA	TRBD2
TGTGCCAGCAGCTTCCTCACACTGGACAGGGTTGAGGATGAGCAGTTCTTC	CASSFLTLDRVEDEQFF	TRBV7-9	TRBJ2-1	once	TRBD1
TGTGCCAGCAGTGCCCACCCGACTAGCGGGGGGCCCTACAATGAGCAGTTCTTC	CASSAHPTSGGPYNEQFF	TRBV6-1	TRBJ2-1	NA	TRBD2
TGTGCCAGCAGTTACACCCCCCGACAGGACGGGTCCGCTTTCTTT	CASSYTPRQDGSAFF	TRBV6-6	TRBJ1-1	NA	NA
TGTGCCAGTAGTATAGGTCGGGGGTCATCAGATACGCAGTATTTT	CASSIGRGSSDTQYF	TRBV19	TRBJ2-3	NA	NA
TGTGCCAGCAGCCAACTAGCGGGGGGCCTTTCCTACGAGCAGTACTTC	CASSQLAGGLSYEQYF	TRBV7-2	TRBJ2-7	NA	TRBD2
TGTGCCAGCAGATCTCGACTAGATTCCTACGAGCAGTACTTC	CASRSRLDSYEQYF	TRBV25-1	TRBJ2-7	NA	NA
TGTGCCAGCAGCTTATCGGGGTGGGGACAGGGCAAAGAGACCCAGTACTTC	CASSLSGWGQGKETQYF	TRBV13	TRBJ2-5	NA	TRBD1
TGTGCCAGCAGTCCGAATTCCCCCAGGCGCTATGGCTACACCTTC	CASSPNSPRRYGYTF	TRBV27	TRBJ1-2	NA	NA
TGTGCCAGCACAAGCTTGACAGGGTTCGATGGCTACACCTTC	CASTSLTGFDGYTF	TRBV2	TRBJ1-2	once	TRBD1
TGTGCCAGCCCCACTCAGGGTGCGTTCTACGAGCAGTACTTC	CASPTQGAFYEQYF	TRBV5-6	TRBJ2-7	NA	NA
TGTGCCAGCAGCTTTCCTGCAGGGCCACAGCCCCAGCATTTT	CASSFPAGPQPQHF	TRBV5-8	TRBJ1-5	NA	NA
TGCGCCAGCAGCCAAGCGGTCCTAGCGGGGTTCGATGAGCAGTTCTTC	CASSQAVLAGFDEQFF	TRBV4-3	TRBJ2-1	NA	TRBD2
TGTGCCAGCAGCCACGGACTAGCGGGTGACACAGATACGCAGTATTTT	CASSHGLAGDTDTQYF	TRBV4-2	TRBJ2-3	once	TRBD2
TGCGCCAGCAGCGCAGGGCCGAGCACAGATACGCAGTATTTT	CASSAGPSTDTQYF	TRBV10-2	TRBJ2-3	NA	NA
TGTGCCATCAGTCCCTCAGGAAGTAGCGGGGAAGAGCAGTACTTC	CAISPSGSSGEEQYF	TRBV10-3	TRBJ2-7	NA	TRBD2
TGTGCCAGCAGCCGGATCCGGGGGAACATACAAGAGACCCAGTACTTC	CASSRIRGNIQETQYF	TRBV7-9	TRBJ2-5	NA	NA
TGTGCCAGTAGTACGCGGACAGAGGACACTGAAGCTTTCTTT	CASSTRTEDTEAFF	TRBV19	TRBJ1-1	NA	NA
TGTGCCAGTAGTATTAACAGGGGGGGGACTGAAGCTTTCTTT	CASSINRGGTEAFF	TRBV19	TRBJ1-1	NA	TRBD1
TGTGCCAGCAGTCCGGGAGAAGGGTTCGGCAATGAGCAGTTCTTC	CASSPGEGFGNEQFF	TRBV6-6	TRBJ2-1	once	NA
TGCGCCAGCAGCCAAGTTACTCCGGGACAGGGGGCTGTTGGCTACACCTTC	CASSQVTPGQGAVGYTF	TRBV4-1	TRBJ1-2	NA	TRBD1
TGTGCCACAACACTAGCGGGCCACACCGGGGAGCTGTTTTTT	CATTLAGHTGELFF	TRBV5-4	TRBJ2-2	NA	TRBD2
TGTGCCAGCAAGGACAGGGCTAGCACAGATACGCAGTATTTT	CASKDRASTDTQYF	TRBV5-4	TRBJ2-3	NA	TRBD1
TGCAGCGTCCAGGGACAGGGAAATGAAAAACTGTTTTTT	CSVQGQGNEKLFF	TRBV29-1	TRBJ1-4	NA	TRBD1
TGTGCCAGCAGTTTATCTGGACTAGCGGGGGGGGTAACCGATACCCAAGAGACCCAGTACTTC	CASSLSGLAGGVTDTQETQYF	TRBV27	TRBJ2-5	NA	TRBD2
TGTGCCAGCAGCTCCCGGACTAGCGGGGAGACCCAGTACTTC	CASSSRTSGETQYF	TRBV7-2	TRBJ2-5	NA	TRBD2
TGTGCCAGCAGCCGACAGCACCTACCTACTGAAGCTTTCTTT	CASSRQHLPTEAFF	TRBV2	TRBJ1-1	NA	NA
TGTGCCAGCAGTGGGACTAGCGGGGGGAAGAGCACAGATACGCAGTATTTT	CASSGTSGGKSTDTQYF	TRBV9	TRBJ2-3	NA	TRBD2
TGTGCCAGCACCAACGGGGGACTAGCATCCTACGAGCAGTACTTC	CASTNGGLASYEQYF	TRBV6-5	TRBJ2-7	once	TRBD2
TGTGCCAGCAGCGGGGGGGGTACGTGGGGAGATACGCAGTATTTT	CASSGGGTWGDTQYF	TRBV7-9	TRBJ2-3	NA	TRBD2
TGTGCCAGCAGTTGGGACAGGGTTTATGGCTACACCTTC	CASSWDRVYGYTF	TRBV7-2	TRBJ1-2	NA	TRBD1
TGTGCCAGCAGCTCAGGGGCTCGCACAGATACGCAGTATTTT	CASSSGARTDTQYF	TRBV6-5	TRBJ2-3	NA	NA
TGTGCCAGCAGTCCGGGACAGACCTACGAGCAGTACTTC	CASSPGQTYEQYF	TRBV28	TRBJ2-7	NA	TRBD1
TGTGCCAGCAGAGGGGCCTACTCTGGAAACACCATATATTTT	CASRGAYSGNTIYF	TRBV6-5	TRBJ1-3	NA	NA
TGTGCCAGTAGTATCTGGGGCACCGCCCCATATGGCTACACCTTC	CASSIWGTAPYGYTF	TRBV19	TRBJ1-2	few	NA